This T cell receptor beta chain comes out of a study of T cell repertoires in ileal Crohn's disease (dated by TCRdb to between 2017 and 2020). Background for the entire study: The median duration of disease was roughly 7.6 years, and at the time of surgery around 40% of patients were active smokers. All patients had surgery for a complication: stricturing disease in roughly 60% and penetrating disease in 39%. Postoperative therapy was given to about half of the patients, with thiopurines administered to about a dozen patients and anti-TNF agents administered to around 19 patients. The M0 samples consisted of biopsies taken from the inflamed part of the ileum within the surgical resection specimen. Roughly 500 nanograms of biopsy DNA per sample were submitted for commercial TCRB immunosequencing. A prospective multicentre cohort supplied the roughly 57 Crohn's disease patients whose TCR repertoires were analysed. Running in parallel with the study was a multicentre cohort set up to find predictors of early endoscopic recurrence following ileocolonic resection. A Rutgeerts score above i0 was used to define endoscopic postoperative recurrence. A total of roughly 170 mucosal samples from some 60 patients were sequenced, with samples obtained at several locations on the surgical specimen and at postoperative endoscopy. The full study reports these points: Sorted CD8 T cells carried more high-frequency clones than CD4 T cells, suggesting mucosal expansions were mainly CD8. Endoscopic recurrence was found to be associated with higher high-frequency clone percentages at surgery, and recurrence was observed in all patients with clonality above 26.8% (18/57). A significantly higher proportion of clonal expansions was observed in active smokers at surgery than in non-smokers (roughly 27% vs 19%, p=0.02). Only a subgroup of patients, of unstated size, had their mucosal CD4 and CD8 T cells sorted and sequenced.

V drops 3 bases and J drops 1 base, leaving 6 bases in between. The germline V gene provides CDR1 SQVTM and CDR2 ANQGSEA. The CDR3 has 12 amino acids, counting the end cysteine and phenylalanine. Just the 36-base CDR3 DNA is kept, in frame starting at base 1. The sample's time point, from its label and the paper: inflamed ileum from the surgical specimen. To be eligible, patients had to be adults with ileal or ileocolonic Crohn's disease and an indication for ileocolonic resection. Before DNA extraction, whole ileal mucosal biopsies were kept frozen at -80 degrees C. Genomic DNA was isolated from frozen whole biopsies using a TRizol-based method, and the DNA was quantified with a NanoDrop 2000 spectrophotometer. Library construction relied on the immunoSEQ multiplex PCR assay. Adaptive Biotechnology amplified CDR3 regions from genomic DNA with a two-step multiplex PCR that controlled for amplification bias. In the first PCR, primers covered every V and J gene segment, and in the second PCR, barcodes and Illumina adapters were added. CDR3 libraries were sequenced using an Illumina instrument. Per the authors' processing: The analysis used both the pipelines supplied by the vendor and custom analysis of the raw data in R/Bioconductor with R version 3.3.0. Clonality, which ranges from 0 to 1, was calculated as the inverse of the normalised Shannon entropy across all productive clones. High-frequency clones were defined as the repertoire share of the top 100 clones, retaining only clones passing a 95% confidence test. Overlap between samples was measured with the Morisita-Horn index, while repertoire diversity was measured with the Simpson index. As stored in TCRdb, this immuneACCESS dataset retains in-frame rearrangements with V and J assigned. A fraction of the clones does not appear; measured against another copy, unresolved V genes explain less than half of the discrepancy, and the remainder lacks a known reason. V, J and clone size derive from that table, while D and trimming were established from the DNA sequence. The sample contains about 15,000 clones, 75% to 80% of them found a single time. Around 4.2% of the sample is held by the ten biggest clonotypes.

Concerning this clone: The antigen this receptor binds is unknown. There are no base qualities to consult, and no much larger clone falls within one base.

The chain is encoded by TRBV29-1 joined to TRBJ1-1; the D gene cannot be named for sure. Sequenced sample: ileal tissue. The sequence came from an adult with Crohn's disease. The nucleotides are TGCAGCGTTGACAGGAGGAACACTGAAGCTTTCTTT. Translated, this gives CSVDRRNTEAFF.